These 24 T cell receptor beta chains were all obtained from the same sample, sequenced in a study of blood T cell repertoires in COVID-19. The table came from immunoSEQ multiplex PCR; TCRdb's copy has only in-frame clones and leaves some out. Of about 73,000 clones in the sample, around 80% were seen once. The sample was peripheral blood. Receptor source: a man aged 50 to 59 with active COVID-19.

This sequence joins TRBV9 and TRBJ1-5; the match to TRBD1 covers 7 bases. Trimming cost V 8 bases and J 1 base; bases outside gene matches: 6. This CDR3 is built from 14 residues. In germline, CDR1 is SGDLS, CDR2 YYNGEE. The chain's CDR3 is CARLDRESNQPQHF. The CDR3, as DNA: TGTGCCAGACTTGACAGGGAGAGCAATCAGCCCCAGCATTTT.

The chain links TRBV4-1 to TRBJ1-4, with TRBD1 matching over 9 bases. V lost 1 base and J lost 4; bases outside the gene matches: 7. CDR3 length: 17 amino acids. Germline V gene sequence: CDR1 MGHRA, CDR2 YSYEKL. The CDR3 spells CASSQGWTGVLNEKLFF. In DNA form, the CDR3 reads TGCGCCAGCAGCCAAGGGTGGACAGGGGTTCTTAATGAAAAACTGTTTTTT.

This clone was found once. The chain combines TRBV5-1 with TRBJ2-3, with D perhaps TRBD1 (6 bases). Germline V gene lookup returns CDR1 SGHRS and CDR2 YFSETQ. V was pared by 4 bases and J by 5 bases, with 11 bases between. This CDR3 has 13 amino acids. Here the CDR3 DNA reads TGCGCCAGCAGCCCCGGGACAAGAGATACGCAGTATTTT. Translating gives CASSPGTRDTQYF.

The chain joins TRBV6-5 to TRBJ2-5, with 8 bases fitting TRBD2. The germline V gene has CDR1 MNHEY and CDR2 SVGAGI. With V trimmed by 2 bases and J by 5 bases, 10 bases remained unmatched. The CDR3 totals 16 residues. The CDR3 region is CASSYDRSGGMETQYF. For the CDR3, the DNA is TGTGCCAGCAGTTACGATCGGTCGGGAGGGATGGAGACCCAGTACTTC.

V and J are TRBV5-1 and TRBJ2-7, with D perhaps TRBD2 (6 bases). Per germline, CDR1 SGHRS and CDR2 YFSETQ. The CDR3 is made up of 13 amino acids. V lost 2 bases and J 6 bases, leaving 12 bases between the germline ends. The CDR3 region is CASSLGLTSEQYF. In DNA form, the CDR3 reads TGCGCCAGCAGCTTAGGCTTGACTAGCGAGCAGTACTTC.

CDR3 nucleotides: TGTGCCAGTAGTATGGGTTCCCGGGGGTCCTCCTACAATGAGCAGTTCTTC. Protein product: CASSMGSRGSSYNEQFF. The chain is built from TRBV19 and TRBJ2-1; D is possibly TRBD2 (6 bases). Looked up from germline, CDR1 is LNHDA and CDR2 is SQIVND (reference sequence). This CDR3 contains 17 residues. The V end was cut by 3 bases, the J end by 0 bases, with 15 bases between. The variable domain in full, completed from reference TRBV19 and TRBJ2-1, reads DGGITQSPKYLFRKEGQNVTLSCEQNLNHDAMYWYRQDPGQGLRLIYYSQIVNDFQKGDIAEGYSVSREKKESFPLTVTSAQKNPTAFYLCASSMGSRGSSYNEQFFGPGTRLTVL.

The sample holds a few counts of this clone. The chain employs TRBV3-1 (or the pseudogene TRBV3-2) and TRBJ2-7; 9 bases agree with TRBD1. The CDR3 contains 14 residues. Germline V CDR1 and CDR2: LGHDT, YNNKEL (reference sequence). Trimming removed 3 bases from V and 5 bases from J; junction bases left unmatched: 5. CDR3 in DNA: TGTGCCAGCAGCCACCGGGACAGGGACGACGAGCAGTACTTC. This gives the protein CASSHRDRDDEQYF.

The chain uses TRBV7-2 and TRBJ2-1; the match to TRBD2 covers 13 bases. The J segment lost 9 bases and the V segment lost 1 base, leaving 6 bases of the junction unmatched. The CDR3 totals 16 residues. Per the germline V gene, CDR1 is SGHTA and CDR2 is FQGNSA. CDR3 in amino acids: CASSLGTSGRRSEQFF. In DNA form, the CDR3 reads TGTGCCAGCAGCTTAGGGACTAGCGGGAGAAGGAGTGAGCAGTTCTTC.

This clone was seen only once. This chain connects TRBV19 to TRBJ2-3; TRBD2 aligns across 9 bases. This CDR3 has 18 amino acids. V lost 0 bases and J lost 4; bases outside the gene matches: 11. Looked up from germline, CDR1 is LNHDA and CDR2 is SQIVND (reference sequence). The CDR3 DNA reads TGTGCCAGTAGTATAGATCATTGGCTAGCGGGGCTTGCAGATACGCAGTATTTT. Translation gives CASSIDHWLAGLADTQYF.

The gene calls are TRBV10-2 and TRBJ2-3; 15 positions match TRBD2. Trimming took 4 bases from V and 4 from J; bases not matched to a gene: 0. Per the germline V gene, CDR1 is WSHSY and CDR2 is SAAADI. This CDR3 contains 15 residues. CDR3 DNA sequence: TGCGCCAGCAGTGGGACTAGCGGGGGGGCAGATACGCAGTATTTT. It translates to CASSGTSGGADTQYF.

The chain's CDR3 is CASSDTGRTDTQYF. The CDR3 DNA follows: TGTGCCAGCAGTGATACAGGGCGCACAGATACGCAGTATTTT. The rearrangement joins TRBV25-1 to TRBJ2-3; the D gene is possibly TRBD1 (6 bases). This CDR3 region has 14 residues. Trimming removed 3 bases at V and 1 base at J, with 8 bases between. The germline CDR1 and CDR2 sequences are MGHDK and SYGVNS.

The chain is built from TRBV5-1 and TRBJ2-2; possible D gene TRBD2, 5 bases. There are 17 residues in the CDR3. Per the germline V gene, CDR1 is SGHRS and CDR2 is YFSETQ. Between the trimmed V and J ends, which lost 0 bases and 4 bases, there was a span of 16 bases. CDR3 in amino acids: CASSLVLTGSRTGELFF. DNA for the CDR3: TGCGCCAGCAGCTTGGTTCTGACGGGGAGTCGCACCGGGGAGCTGTTTTTT.

This rearrangement joins TRBV3-1 (or the pseudogene TRBV3-2) to TRBJ2-1, with D perhaps matching TRBD2 (6 bases). The CDR3 has 17 residues. Germline V CDR1 and CDR2: LGHDT, YNNKEL (reference sequence). Trimming cost V 0 bases and J 0 bases, with 12 bases left between them. This chain's CDR3 is CASSQEASASSYNEQFF. CDR3 nucleotide sequence: TGTGCCAGCAGCCAAGAGGCTAGCGCCAGCTCCTACAATGAGCAGTTCTTC.

This chain joins TRBV29-1 and TRBJ2-1; 14 bases are a match to TRBD2. After removal of 4 bases from V and 7 bases from J, the junction contained 9 bases not matched to a gene. Germline V CDR1 and CDR2: SQVTM, ANQGSEA. CDR3 length: 16 residues. CDR3 protein: CSVGAGLAGGGNEQFF. The CDR3 bases are TGCAGCGTTGGGGCCGGACTAGCGGGAGGTGGGAATGAGCAGTTCTTC.

The chain uses TRBV30 and TRBJ2-1; 7 nucleotides match TRBD1. This CDR3 has 14 residues. After removal of 1 base from V and 8 bases from J, the junction contained 8 bases not matched to a gene. Germline V CDR1 and CDR2: GTSNPN, SVGIG (reference sequence). The CDR3 sequence: CAWSAGTANDEQFF. CDR3 in DNA: TGTGCCTGGAGTGCCGGGACAGCGAACGATGAGCAGTTCTTC.

The chain uses TRBV12-3 or TRBV12-4 and TRBJ2-3; D not certain. The CDR3 length is 13 residues. Trimming took 3 bases from V and 3 from J, leaving 7 bases between them. As DNA, the CDR3 is TGTGCCAGCAGTTTTCATTTGACAGATACGCAGTATTTT. Translation: CASSFHLTDTQYF.

The chain carries TRBV9 and TRBJ2-1, with 9 bases lining up with TRBD1. Unmatched junction bases numbered 18, after V lost 3 bases and J lost 8 bases. The CDR3 covers 18 residues. Germline V CDR1 and CDR2: SGDLS, YYNGEE. CDR3 sequence (DNA): TGTGCCAGCAGCGGGGCGGGACAGGGAGGGTATGTCCACGATGAGCAGTTCTTC. This codes for CASSGAGQGGYVHDEQFF.

This clone was found once. J is TRBJ2-1 and V is TRBV11-2; 7 bases are a match to TRBD2. Trimming took 5 bases from V and 6 from J; bases not matched to a gene: 13. Looked up from germline, CDR1 is SGHAT and CDR2 is FQNNGV. The CDR3 length is 16 residues. The CDR3 loop reads CASSKLGREWANEQFF. DNA for the CDR3: TGTGCCAGCAGCAAGCTGGGGCGGGAGTGGGCCAATGAGCAGTTCTTC.

The V gene is TRBV7-3, the J gene TRBJ2-3; 16 nucleotides align to TRBD2. Germline lookup yields CDR1 SGHTA and CDR2 FQGTGA. With V trimmed by 4 bases and J by 2 bases, 6 bases remained unmatched. The CDR3 has 18 residues. The chain's CDR3 is CASSSPGTSGGATDTQYF. CDR3 in DNA: TGTGCCAGCAGCTCCCCCGGGACTAGCGGGGGGGCCACAGATACGCAGTATTTT.

The chain recombines TRBV28 with TRBJ2-5, with TRBD1 matching 9 bases. V lost 6 bases to trimming and J lost 5 bases; unmatched junction nucleotides: 1. The CDR3 is 12 amino acids. Looked up from germline, CDR1 is MDHEN and CDR2 is SYDVKM. In DNA, the CDR3 is TGTGCCAGCAGGACAGGGGGGGAGACCCAGTACTTC. The encoded protein is CASRTGGETQYF.

The CDR3 is CASSISHTGGEISPLHF. Here the CDR3 DNA reads TGTGCCAGTAGTATCTCTCACACAGGGGGCGAAATTTCACCCCTCCACTTT. The chain recombines TRBV19 with TRBJ1-6; TRBD1 matches at 9 bases. With 3 bases clipped from V and 9 bases from J, the junction kept 12 bases outside the gene matches. The CDR3 runs to 17 residues. CDR1 LNHDA and CDR2 SQIVND come from the germline V gene (reference sequence).

The V and J genes are TRBV7-6 and TRBJ2-7, with D possibly matching TRBD2 (6 bases). The length of the CDR3 is 15 residues. V was clipped by 0 bases and J by 2 bases, with 11 bases between them. The V gene's germline CDR1 is SGHVS and CDR2 FNYEAQ. Written as DNA, the CDR3 is TGTGCCAGCAGCTTAGCGGGGCCGGGGGCCTACGAGCAGTACTTC. As protein: CASSLAGPGAYEQYF.

This clone was observed a few times. The chain carries TRBV3-1 (or the pseudogene TRBV3-2) and TRBJ1-1; weak D call: TRBD1 (6 bases). Germline assignment: CDR1 LGHDT and CDR2 YNNKEL (reference sequence). This CDR3 spans 12 amino acids. V lost 0 bases, J lost 11 bases, and 10 bases lay in between. CDR3 sequence reads: CASSQDEDRAFF. The CDR3 DNA reads as TGTGCCAGCAGCCAAGACGAAGACAGGGCTTTCTTT.

CDR3 nucleotide sequence: TGTGCCAGCAGTACCGGGACAGCAGGTCGGCCCCAGCATTTT. Protein product: CASSTGTAGRPQHF. The V and J genes are TRBV6-5 and TRBJ1-5; 7 nucleotides match TRBD1. The V segment lost 5 bases and the J segment 9 bases; nucleotides outside the gene matches: 10. This CDR3 contains 14 residues. In germline, CDR1 is MNHEY, CDR2 SVGAGI.